Listed here are 20 T cell receptor beta chains from one sample, sequenced in a study of T-cell reconstitution after alpha-beta-depleted transplantation in children (dated by TCRdb to about 2016). The library relied on PCR. Reads for this sample came from an Illumina HiSeq 2500. Molecular barcoding was employed in the preparation of TCR libraries, with unique molecular identifiers being used to normalize TCRbeta repertoire quantification. Through fastp at Q25 and MiXCR, TCRdb rebuilt clones from the public reads, retaining in-frame beta chains. When rows share a CDR3 protein, they turn into one entry using the most common DNA and genes. The sample has around 110,000 distinct CDR3 sequences on record, about a tenth of them singletons. 30% to 35% of the sample is taken by the ten largest. This specimen's treatment or condition label, per the study, means: allogeneic hematopoietic cell transplantation with graft depleted of TCRalphabeta T cells and CD19 B cells.

The source material was PBMCs, sampled before TCRalphabeta/CD19-depleted stem cell transplant. The origin of the receptors is a boy aged 2-9 years with acute lymphoblastic leukemia, due to receive a stem cell transplant.

In this sample, this clonotype turned up many times. V gene TRBV10-2 combines with J gene TRBJ2-7; D call uncertain. There are 15 residues in the CDR3. The germline V gene has CDR1 WSHSY and CDR2 SAAADI. Trimming stripped 2 bases from V and 2 bases from J, with 13 bases between. This chain's CDR3 is CASSEAPGYPYEQYF. CDR3 nucleotides: TGCGCCAGCAGTGAGGCCCCCGGGTACCCCTACGAGCAGTACTTC.

This clonotype was found a few times. This sequence joins TRBV12-3 or TRBV12-4 and TRBJ2-7; D might be TRBD1 (6 bases). Deletions cut 3 bases from V and 3 bases from J, with 12 bases between. This CDR3 has 14 residues. The CDR3 loop reads CASSLGRGVYEQYF. The CDR3 region has the DNA TGTGCCAGCAGTTTGGGCAGGGGAGTCTACGAGCAGTACTTC.

The V gene is TRBV20-1, the J gene TRBJ2-3; the D gene could be TRBD1 or TRBD2 (6 bases each). This CDR3 region has 17 residues. Germline V lookup: CDR1 DFQATT, CDR2 SNEGSKA (reference sequence). V was trimmed by 0 bases and J by 2 bases, leaving 18 bases between them. This chain's CDR3 is CSARDQWGAGNTDTQYF. The CDR3 DNA is TGCAGTGCTAGAGATCAATGGGGGGCAGGGAACACAGATACGCAGTATTTT.

This chain connects TRBV18 to TRBJ1-6; 7 bases line up with TRBD1. The J segment lost 6 bases and the V segment lost 3 bases, leaving 5 bases of the junction unmatched. The CDR3 loop spans 15 amino acids. Germline CDR1 and CDR2: KGHSH and LQKENI. CDR3 residues: CASSPYGTANSPLHF. In DNA, the CDR3 is TGTGCCAGCTCACCGTACGGGACAGCTAATTCACCCCTCCACTTT.

This clonotype has more than one count but fewer than ten. The V call is TRBV5-6, the J call TRBJ2-1, with 7 bases matching TRBD2. Trimming took 0 bases from V and 3 from J; bases not matched to a gene: 6. The CDR3 has 16 residues. CDR1 and CDR2 from the germline V gene are SGHDT and YYEEEE. CDR3 loop: CASSLGSGTYYNEQFF. The CDR3 nucleotides are TGTGCCAGCAGCTTGGGGAGCGGGACCTACTACAATGAGCAGTTCTTC.

This clonotype was seen a handful of times. The chain is built from TRBV5-1 and TRBJ2-7; D remains ambiguous. Trimming stripped 1 base from V and 0 bases from J, with 8 bases between. This CDR3 has 14 residues. Germline V CDR1 and CDR2: SGHRS, YFSETQ. CDR3: CASSLTASSYEQYF. DNA for the CDR3: TGCGCCAGCAGCTTGACAGCTAGCTCCTACGAGCAGTACTTC.

There are a few counts of this clonotype. The rearrangement uses TRBV18 and TRBJ2-5; tentatively, D is TRBD1 (5 bases). Per the germline V gene, CDR1 is KGHSH and CDR2 is LQKENI. V shed 1 base and J shed 4 bases, with 10 bases lying between them. This CDR3 comprises 14 residues. CDR3 DNA: TGTGCCAGCTCACCACTCCAGGGCGGAGAGACCCAGTACTTC. Translating gives CASSPLQGGETQYF.

The V gene is TRBV9, the J gene TRBJ2-3; D is possibly TRBD2 (6 bases). V was pared by 3 bases and J by 1 base, with 18 bases between. Germline values: CDR1 SGDLS, CDR2 YYNGEE. CDR3 length: 17 amino acids. The CDR3 sequence is CASSGGLLPSGTDTQYF. The CDR3 nucleotides are TGTGCCAGCAGCGGTGGGCTTCTCCCTAGCGGCACAGATACGCAGTATTTT.

This clonotype was counted only a few times. The chain employs TRBV28 and TRBJ2-1; 7 bases fit TRBD2. The CDR3 is 15 amino acids. Trimming cost V 10 bases and J 7 bases; bases outside gene matches: 16. Germline V gives CDR1 MDHEN, CDR2 SYDVKM. CDR3 loop: CATPSGAGARNEQFF. CDR3 nucleotide sequence: TGTGCCACCCCGTCTGGCGCGGGAGCTCGGAATGAGCAGTTCTTC.

As to this clonotype: Its ends do not fully match the called genes, so a read error is possible. This chain joins TRBV7-9 and TRBJ2-5, with no clear D. Germline loops: CDR1 SEHNR, CDR2 FQNEAQ (reference sequence). This CDR3 has 13 amino acids. Written as DNA, the CDR3 is TGTGCCAGCAGCTTAGCCCTCCAACAGACCCAGTACTTC. It yields the protein CASSLALQQTQYF.

V is TRBV7-8 and J is TRBJ1-4, with no clear D. The CDR3 spans 17 residues. V lost 1 base to trimming and J lost 6 bases, with 18 bases between them. Germline V gene lookup returns CDR1 SGHVS and CDR2 FQNEAQ. The CDR3 DNA is TGTGCCAGCAGCTTAGATGGACGGAGAAAGCGCGATGAAAAACTGTTTTTT. Its translation is CASSLDGRRKRDEKLFF.

This rearrangement joins TRBV5-1 to TRBJ2-1; 8 nucleotides agree with TRBD2. V lost 4 bases to trimming and J lost 6 bases; unmatched junction nucleotides: 12. Germline CDR1 SGHRS, CDR2 YFSETQ. The length of the CDR3 is 16 residues. This CDR3 is CASSPRAGAVPNEQFF. In DNA form, the CDR3 reads TGCGCCAGCAGCCCAAGAGCGGGAGCGGTACCCAATGAGCAGTTCTTC.

The rearrangement uses TRBV27 and TRBJ1-5; no clear D gene. The ends were cut back, 3 bases at V and 3 bases at J, with 9 bases in the middle. The CDR3 contains 14 residues. Germline V gene data show CDR1 as MNHEY and CDR2 as SMNVEV (reference sequence). The CDR3: CASSFRHHNQPQHF. The CDR3 DNA follows: TGTGCCAGCAGTTTCCGGCATCACAATCAGCCCCAGCATTTT.

This clonotype has just a few counts. The chain links TRBV5-1 to TRBJ1-2; a weak D match, TRBD1 (6 bases). V was clipped by 2 bases and J by 2 bases, with 10 bases between them. The CDR3 runs 14 residues. CDR1 and CDR2 (germline): SGHRS, YFSETQ. The CDR3 here is CASSFRTGNYGYTF. In DNA, the CDR3 is TGCGCCAGCAGCTTTCGAACAGGGAACTATGGCTACACCTTC.

The chain couples TRBV7-2 to TRBJ1-1; a weak D match, TRBD1 (6 bases). Germline values: CDR1 SGHTA, CDR2 FQGNSA. V gave up 5 bases and J gave up 0 bases, with 16 bases separating them. The CDR3 loop spans 16 amino acids. The CDR3 spells CASSPTGAGLNTEAFF. Here the CDR3 DNA reads TGTGCCAGCAGCCCCACGGGGGCAGGTTTGAACACTGAAGCTTTCTTT. Full variable domain (remainder filled in from reference TRBV7-2 and TRBJ1-1): GAGVSQSPSNKVTEKGKDVELRCDPISGHTALYWYRQSLGQGLEFLIYFQGNSAPDKSGLPSDRFSAERTGGSVSTLTIQRTQQEDSAVYLCASSPTGAGLNTEAFFGQGTRLTVV.

The sample holds many counts of this clonotype. V usage is TRBV12-3 or TRBV12-4 and J usage is TRBJ2-2, with D maybe TRBD1 (6 bases). V was trimmed by 5 bases and J by 5 bases, leaving 15 bases between them. CDR3 length equals 15 residues. The CDR3 nucleotides are TGTGCCAGCAGTCCCCGCCCTACAGGGACCGGGGAGCTGTTTTTT. Translated: CASSPRPTGTGELFF.

The table lists this clonotype with many counts. V is TRBV20-1 and J is TRBJ1-6; 9 bases match TRBD1. Germline V CDR1 and CDR2: DFQATT, SNEGSKA (reference sequence). The CDR3 is 13 residues long. Trimming removed 3 bases from V and 19 bases from J; junction bases left unmatched: 13. In nucleotides, the CDR3 is TGCAGTGCTAGTTTTGACAGGGGGGATATACCACACTTT. It yields the protein CSASFDRGDIPHF.

The V gene is TRBV25-1, the J gene TRBJ2-1, with TRBD1 matching over 8 bases. CDR1 is MGHDK, CDR2 SYGVNS, per germline. The CDR3 sequence is 16 residues long. Germline trimming cut 2 bases from V and 6 bases from J; bases unmatched to any gene: 9. This chain's CDR3 is CASSELGQEGLNEQFF. CDR3 bases: TGTGCCAGCAGTGAACTGGGACAGGAGGGCCTCAATGAGCAGTTCTTC.

The J gene is TRBJ1-6, the V gene TRBV5-1; TRBD1 agrees at 9 bases. With 0 bases clipped from V and 4 bases from J, the junction kept 2 bases outside the gene matches. Germline lookup yields CDR1 SGHRS and CDR2 YFSETQ. This CDR3 region has 16 residues. In DNA, the CDR3 is TGCGCCAGCAGCTTGGACGGGACAGGGTATAATTCACCCCTCCACTTT. It codes for CASSLDGTGYNSPLHF.

This clonotype was found a few times. V usage is TRBV10-3 and J usage is TRBJ2-6; no reliable D call. The germline V gene has CDR1 ENHRY and CDR2 SYGVKD. This CDR3 is built from 16 residues. The ends were cut back, 0 bases at V and 6 bases at J, with 12 bases in the middle. The CDR3 protein is CAISESSISLANVLTF. Written as DNA, the CDR3 is TGTGCCATCAGTGAGTCGTCGATCTCTCTGGCCAACGTCCTGACTTTC.